The T cell receptor (beta chain) under discussion was sequenced for a study of cytomegalovirus exposure and HLA in healthy donors (dated by TCRdb to about 2017). Background for the entire study: An earlier analysis of roughly 500 of the donors reported 276 Gb of sequence data and 95 million to 120 million unique TCR beta sequences obtained from around 190 million T cells. Approximately 300 gigabases of sequencing data and around 80 million unique TCR sequences made up an early release that covered fewer than 650 HLA-typed donors. Of the roughly 410 genotyped donors, more than 75% were placed in the genetic ancestry cluster associated with self-reported Caucasian donors. The aim of the study was to test whether cataloging public T cell receptors could identify signatures of past pathogen exposure. The study profiled the T cell repertoires of under 700 subjects by immunosequencing and related them to cytomegalovirus serostatus. A separate validation cohort of approximately 120 different subjects was used in addition to the approximately 700-subject first cohort. To predict cytomegalovirus infection status, the study brought together high-throughput TCR immunosequencing, statistical association of individual TCRs with disease status, and machine learning. In a later analysis, previously published TCR beta repertoires from roughly 710 donors were re-analyzed and high-resolution HLA genotyping was added so that TCR occurrence patterns could be studied. The later analysis used no new phenotypic data to find candidate immune exposures, relying instead on TCR beta sequences and their occurrence across donors. In an earlier analysis of over 550 of the donors, high-throughput TCR beta sequencing was used to judge whether each TCR beta V gene segment behaved as functional or pseudogenic. Donor age, sex, ethnicity and CMV serostatus were compiled alongside the repertoire data. A later genetic analysis took genome-wide SNP genotypes for about 55% of the roughly 700 donors and used that subset as a discovery cohort. Every repertoire in the discovery cohort had been generated on one and the same sequencing platform. HLA typing included class I and class II loci at four-digit resolution. The number of donors typed differed by locus, with roughly 620-630 for A, B, C, DRB1 and DQB1, 522 for DQA1, approximately 570 for DPA1, and some 440 for DPB1. Roughly 5 DR-DQ haplotypes were treated as single units for association and clustering because of strong linkage in the cohort. On average, about 200,000 unique TCR beta nucleotide sequences were sequenced per donor among 398 genotyped donors of the cohort, with about 19% of those sequences being non-productive. Here is what the overall study found, with its caveats: Linkage disequilibrium might explain the correlated functional status among segregating V segments, but an unknown experimental factor could not be ruled out. At a false discovery rate of 0.05, a later analysis linked around 15,000 TCR beta sequences to specific HLA alleles. Presence/absence analyses assumed roughly uniform sequencing depth across donors, an assumption that may not hold. Immune exposure information for the cohort was limited to CMV serostatus. A later genetic analysis associated a missense DCLRE1C variant with V-gene and J-gene trimming of TCR beta chains, and an independent cohort replicated the association. The classifier was reported to diagnose cytomegalovirus status with high specificity and sensitivity in both the original cohort and the validation cohort. This cohort had only TCR beta chains sequenced, and the lack of alpha or paired-chain data limited which features could be detected. Because the 87-base-pair reads could not distinguish some IMGT-functional V segments, including TRBV6-2 and TRBV6-3, those segments were excluded. A group of highly shared sequence variants was considered likely to be a technical artifact of the sequencing pipeline. In a later analysis, several top co-occurrence clusters were reported to appear linked to parvovirus B19, influenza, CMV and Epstein-Barr virus. In an earlier analysis of some 550 of the donors, most TCR beta V segments were observed in productive rearrangements about 87% or about 30% of the time, broadly matching IMGT annotations. HLA typing was unavailable for some donors at each locus, so association tests used only the typed subset. When HLA alleles, especially DR and DQ, strongly co-occurred, TCR associations were difficult to assign to individual alleles. Across donors, most TCR sequences were observed very rarely, whereas some public TCRs were present in many individuals. A few of the identified cytomegalovirus-associated TCR beta chains were confirmed in vitro to be specific for cytomegalovirus antigens. The authors suggested that the approach could potentially be generalized to other disease states and immunological phenotypes. A later analysis found that TCR association rates varied across HLA loci, with DRB1 alleles showing the most associated TCRs and HLA-C alleles the fewest. According to a later genetic analysis, donors in an Asian-associated ancestry cluster had fewer N-insertions in productive TCRs than the approximately 670-donor mean. Roughly 15 rarely observed V segments, including chromosome 9 orphons, were excluded from the earlier analysis of approximately 500 of the donors because counts were too low. A further reported finding was that TCR beta sequences accurately predicted the HLA-A and HLA-B alleles for most subjects in the first cohort. According to a later analysis, most CMV-associated TCR beta chains appeared to be HLA-restricted, and the HLA associations seemed to be driven largely by CMV exposure. A total of about 150 TCR beta chains were listed by the study as associated with cytomegalovirus. In a later analysis, HLA-associated TCR beta chains showed more clonal expansion and lower generation probabilities than non-associated chains that were equally common.

The cohort was made up of under 800 healthy bone marrow donors. At the time of sampling, every cohort member was nominally healthy, though immune exposures that went unrecorded were likely present. The donor was CMV seronegative and belonged to the group of roughly 330 seronegative cohort members. Each donor provided a peripheral blood sample, and peripheral blood mononuclear cells were used for TCR beta sequencing. The Qiagen DNeasy Blood Extraction Kit was used to extract genomic DNA from the blood cell samples. This clone was seen only a few times. Its recognized antigen is unknown. No much larger clone exists at a distance of one base, and base qualities are not known. Libraries were made using the immunoSEQ multiplex PCR assay. A mixture of 60 forward primers for TCR Vbeta segments and 13 reverse primers for TCR Jbeta segments was used in the multiplex PCR. Amplification of the CDR3 region of rearranged TCR beta genes was performed with a multiplex PCR assay on genomic DNA. The amplified TCR beta libraries were sequenced on the Illumina HiSeq System as 87-base-pair reads. As for the authors' bioinformatics: A later analysis tallied about 77 million unique TCR beta chains across the 666 repertoires, and some 12 million of those chains were shared by two or more donors. Raw reads were error-corrected and collapsed into unique sequences by a nearest-neighbor algorithm in which closely related sequences were merged to remove PCR and sequencing errors. Alignment of CDR3 sequences to IMGT reference sequences was used to assign V, D and J gene segments. For a sequence to be retained, a match of at least six nucleotides was required to both a V gene segment and a J gene segment. A rearrangement was called productive if the CDR3 had no stop codons and remained in frame with V and J, and every other rearrangement was called non-productive. Following IMGT convention, CDR3 was defined as the stretch from the second conserved V-encoded cysteine up to the conserved J-encoded phenylalanine. The earlier analysis of approximately 500 of the donors excluded sequences that lacked an unambiguous match to a single V gene segment. An earlier analysis of some 610 of the donors called V segments functional above 56.7% productive rearrangements and segregating when the between-donor standard deviation exceeded 5%. A statistical classification framework was built for diagnosing cytomegalovirus status from the catalog of TCR beta chain sequences. A later analysis assigned V and J genes by comparing TCR nucleotide sequences with IMGT/GENE-DB human TR gene sequences. A later analysis assigned CDR3 sequences and most-parsimonious VDJ recombination scenarios with the TCRdist pipeline. A later analysis defined each TCR beta chain by its CDR3 amino acid sequence plus V-gene family, and excluded reads lacking a unique V-gene family. A later analysis removed 592 highly shared, low-generation-probability nucleotide sequences to deal with suspected cross-contamination and a sequencing artifact. For each public chain, a later analysis derived a clonal expansion index from normalized ranks of inferred template counts within each repertoire. In a later analysis, generation probabilities were computed with a VDJ recombination model fitted to out-of-frame rearrangements, and the resulting probabilities were checked against IGoR. Hypergeometric tests were used in a later analysis to score TCR-TCR, TCR-HLA and TCR-CMV co-occurrence, with a repertoire-size bias correction applied to the TCR pairs. In a later analysis, false discovery rates were estimated by permuting HLA or CMV assignments 20 times. In a later analysis, co-occurring TCRs were grouped using DBSCAN, with TCRdist sequence similarity added in when clustering inside HLA-allele-positive subsets. Repertoires with fewer than 30,000 or more than 120,000 public chains, plus five repertoires with anomalous nucleotide sharing, were excluded from co-occurrence clustering. Held by TCRdb, this immuneACCESS table contains in-frame sequences only and omits some clones. Under half of the omission traces to an unresolved V gene where checked; the cause of the rest is unknown. That table gives V, J and clone size, and the DNA gave D and trimming. In all, the sample holds about 82,000 clones, and around 82% of those were seen once. About 3.5% of the sample belongs to the ten largest clones.

From V the trimming removes 1 base and from J it removes 7 bases, while the gene matches leave 15 bases of the junction unaccounted for. The CDR3 runs 17 residues from the cysteine to the phenylalanine. Only CDR3 DNA is held: 51 bases, read in frame from base 1. The germline V gene gives CDR1 as MNHNS and CDR2 as SASEGT. The chain is assembled from TRBV6-1 and TRBJ2-7, and 8 bases in between align with TRBD1. The specimen sequenced was PBMCs. This receptor was obtained from a man aged 50 or older in good health and CMV-seronegative. The DNA reads as follows: TGTGCCAGCAGTGAAGAGGACAGGGCCGCAGGGCGTAGGGAGCAGTACTTC. Its protein is CASSEEDRAAGRREQYF.